The clone carrying this T cell receptor beta chain was seen a handful of times. No antigen is known for it. This CDR3 has 14 amino acids. From germline, CDR1 is LGHDT and CDR2 YNNKEL (reference sequence). Sample-barcoded 5' priming and a J-beta primer mix drove a second PCR of roughly 7 to 11 cycles. One entry per CDR3 protein results from TCRdb running MiXCR on the 5' RACE reads. The repertoire holds roughly 730,000 distinct CDR3 sequences, around 50% seen once, with roughly 26% in the top ten. This sample was taken from a study of blood T cells in healthy people across ages. The study's findings and limits: CMV status of donors was not determined, possibly confounding expanded clonotype changes. No conclusive comparison of naive versus antigen-experienced cells was possible with unsorted PBMCs.

The TCR comes from a middle-aged man in good health. Sequenced input: blood. V and J are TRBV3-1 and TRBJ2-7; no clear D. With the DNA end fitting TRBJ2-5 better, the J assignment may be wrong. The DNA of the CDR3 is TGTGCCAGCAGCCGAGAGCCCATTTCGGAGACCCAGTACTTC. It translates to CASSREPISETQYF.